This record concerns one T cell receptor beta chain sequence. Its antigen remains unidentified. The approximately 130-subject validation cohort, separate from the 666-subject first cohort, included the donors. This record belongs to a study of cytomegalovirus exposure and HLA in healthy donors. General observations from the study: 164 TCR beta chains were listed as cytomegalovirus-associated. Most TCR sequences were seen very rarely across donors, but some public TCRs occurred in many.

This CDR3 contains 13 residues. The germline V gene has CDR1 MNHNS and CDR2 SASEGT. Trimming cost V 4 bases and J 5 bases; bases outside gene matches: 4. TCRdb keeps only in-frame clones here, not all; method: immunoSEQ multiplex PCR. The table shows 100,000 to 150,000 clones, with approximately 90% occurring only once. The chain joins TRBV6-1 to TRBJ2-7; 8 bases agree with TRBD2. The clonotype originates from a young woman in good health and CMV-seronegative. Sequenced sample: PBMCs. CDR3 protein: CASSAGGSDEQYF. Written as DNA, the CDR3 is TGTGCCAGCAGTGCGGGGGGGAGTGACGAGCAGTACTTC.